These 6 T cell receptor beta chains were all obtained from the same sample, sequenced in a study of T cell responses to AZD1222 COVID-19 vaccine. The method was immunoSEQ multiplex PCR; TCRdb's version includes in-frame clones alone and lacks a portion of them. This repertoire shows about 53,000 clones, about four fifths found once; its top ten account for roughly 27%. Sequencing used peripheral blood, obtained on day 0 of AZD1222 vaccination. The receptor source for this set is an adult in good health.

The chain employs TRBV4-2 and TRBJ2-7; 7 bases line up with TRBD1. Germline loops: CDR1 LGHNA, CDR2 YNFKEQ. This CDR3 is built from 15 residues. The V segment lost 0 bases and the J segment 2 bases; nucleotides outside the gene matches: 4. The CDR3 DNA reads TGTGCCAGCAGCCAAGAGGGGACAGATACCTACGAGCAGTACTTC. Amino acid sequence: CASSQEGTDTYEQYF.

The rearrangement links TRBV7-2 to TRBJ2-7; 8 nucleotides align to TRBD1. This CDR3 spans 15 amino acids. Germline V gene data show CDR1 as SGHTA and CDR2 as FQGNSA. The V gene end was trimmed by 2 bases and the J gene end by 4 bases; junction bases not matched to a gene: 7. CDR3 region: CASSLSQGAVYEQYF. CDR3 nucleotides: TGTGCCAGCAGCTTAAGTCAGGGGGCCGTATACGAGCAGTACTTC. Combining the CDR3 with reference TRBV7-2 and TRBJ2-7 gives the whole variable domain GAGVSQSPSNKVTEKGKDVELRCDPISGHTALYWYRQSLGQGLEFLIYFQGNSAPDKSGLPSDRFSAERTGGSVSTLTIQRTQQEDSAVYLCASSLSQGAVYEQYFGPGTRLTVT.

The table lists this clone with many counts. This chain joins TRBV15 and TRBJ1-2, with 7 nucleotides matching TRBD1. CDR1 and CDR2 from the germline V gene are LNHNV and YYDKDF (reference sequence). This CDR3 has 16 residues. The V and J ends lost 2 bases and 5 bases, in that order; junction bases with no gene match: 11. This chain's CDR3 is CATSRPFRQGQYGYTF. The CDR3 DNA follows: TGTGCCACCAGCAGACCCTTCCGACAGGGCCAATATGGCTACACCTTC. The variable domain in full, with the rest retrieved from reference TRBV15 and TRBJ1-2, is DAMVIQNPRYQVTQFGKPVTLSCSQTLNHNVMYWYQQKSSQAPKLLFHYYDKDFNNEADTPDNFQSRRPNTSFCFLDIRSPGLGDTAMYLCATSRPFRQGQYGYTFGSGTRLTVV.

This chain joins TRBV7-2 and TRBJ2-3; a weak D match, TRBD1 (7 bases). V gave up 5 bases and J gave up 1 base, with 19 bases separating them. The V gene's germline CDR1 is SGHTA and CDR2 FQGNSA. The CDR3 length is 17 residues. The CDR3 DNA reads TGTGCCAGCAGCGCCAGTGTGTGGAGGGGGCGCACAGATACGCAGTATTTT. It codes for CASSASVWRGRTDTQYF. Variable domain in full (rest from reference TRBV7-2 and TRBJ2-3): GAGVSQSPSNKVTEKGKDVELRCDPISGHTALYWYRQSLGQGLEFLIYFQGNSAPDKSGLPSDRFSAERTGGSVSTLTIQRTQQEDSAVYLCASSASVWRGRTDTQYFGPGTRLTVL.

The rearrangement joins TRBV4-1 to TRBJ1-1; D remains ambiguous. Germline V gene sequence: CDR1 MGHRA, CDR2 YSYEKL. The CDR3 runs 15 residues. Trimming left V 4 bases short and J 7 bases short, with 19 bases between. CDR3 loop: CASSRNFGSGLEAFF. Written as DNA, the CDR3 is TGCGCCAGCAGCCGAAACTTCGGGTCGGGTCTTGAAGCTTTCTTT.

The J gene is TRBJ1-6, the V gene TRBV6-1; perhaps TRBD1 as D (6 bases). The germline CDR1 and CDR2 sequences are MNHNS and SASEGT. Trimming stripped 0 bases from V and 6 bases from J, with 9 bases between. The CDR3 length is 15 residues. The DNA for the CDR3 is TGTGCCAGCAGTGAAGCGGGGGCGAGTAATTCACCCCTCCACTTT. This gives the protein CASSEAGASNSPLHF.